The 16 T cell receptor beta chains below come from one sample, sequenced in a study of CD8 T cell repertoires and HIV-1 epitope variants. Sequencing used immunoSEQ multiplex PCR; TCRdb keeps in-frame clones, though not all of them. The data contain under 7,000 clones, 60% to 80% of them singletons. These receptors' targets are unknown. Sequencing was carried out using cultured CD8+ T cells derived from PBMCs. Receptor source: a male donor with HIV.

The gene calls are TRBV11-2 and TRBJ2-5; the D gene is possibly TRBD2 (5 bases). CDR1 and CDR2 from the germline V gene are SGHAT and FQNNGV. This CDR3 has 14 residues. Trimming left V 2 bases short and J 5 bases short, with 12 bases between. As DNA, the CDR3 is TGTGCCAGCAGCTTAATGATGAGGGCGGAGACCCAGTACTTC. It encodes CASSLMMRAETQYF. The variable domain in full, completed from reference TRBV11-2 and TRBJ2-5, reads EAGVAQSPRYKIIEKRQSVAFWCNPISGHATLYWYQQILGQGPKLLIQFQNNGVVDDSQLPKDRFSAERLKGVDSTLKIQPAKLEDSAVYLCASSLMMRAETQYFGPGTRLLVL.

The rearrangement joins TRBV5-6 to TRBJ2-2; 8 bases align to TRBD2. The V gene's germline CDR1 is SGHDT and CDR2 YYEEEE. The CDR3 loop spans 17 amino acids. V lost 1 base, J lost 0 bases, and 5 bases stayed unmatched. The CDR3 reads CASSLYRTSSNTGELFF. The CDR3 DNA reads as TGTGCCAGCAGCTTGTATCGGACTAGCTCGAACACCGGGGAGCTGTTTTTT.

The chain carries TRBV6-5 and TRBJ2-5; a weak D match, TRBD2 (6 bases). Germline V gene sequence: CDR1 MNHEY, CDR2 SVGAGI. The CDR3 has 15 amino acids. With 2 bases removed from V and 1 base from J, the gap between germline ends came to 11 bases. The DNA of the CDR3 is TGTGCCAGCAGTTACCTTTCCGGGAGCCAAGAGACCCAGTACTTC. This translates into CASSYLSGSQETQYF.

The CDR3 DNA sequence: TGTGCCAGCAGTTACTCGGCGGGGGGGAACACCGGGGAGCTGTTTTTT. It codes for CASSYSAGGNTGELFF. The V and J genes are TRBV6-5 and TRBJ2-2; 8 nucleotides align to TRBD2. CDR3 size: 16 residues. Trimming removed 0 bases from V and 1 base from J; junction bases left unmatched: 1. Germline CDR1 is MNHEY and CDR2 is SVGAGI.

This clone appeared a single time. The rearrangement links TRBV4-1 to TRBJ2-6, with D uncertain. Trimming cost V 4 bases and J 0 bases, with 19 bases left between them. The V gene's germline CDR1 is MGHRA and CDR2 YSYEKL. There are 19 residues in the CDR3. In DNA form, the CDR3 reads TGCGCCAGCAGCCTTCTGGACCTGACGGTTAGCTCTGGGGCCAACGTCCTGACTTTC. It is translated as CASSLLDLTVSSGANVLTF.

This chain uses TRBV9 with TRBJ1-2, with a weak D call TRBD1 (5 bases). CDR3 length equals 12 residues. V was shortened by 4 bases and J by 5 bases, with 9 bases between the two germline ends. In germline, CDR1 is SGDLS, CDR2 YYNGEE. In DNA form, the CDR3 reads TGTGCCAGCAGCTCGGGGGGGTATGGCTACACCTTC. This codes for CASSSGGYGYTF.

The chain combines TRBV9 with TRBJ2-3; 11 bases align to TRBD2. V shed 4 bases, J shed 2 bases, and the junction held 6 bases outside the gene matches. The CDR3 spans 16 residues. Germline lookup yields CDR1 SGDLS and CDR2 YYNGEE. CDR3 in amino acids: CASSPGTSGNTDTQYF. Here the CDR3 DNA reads TGTGCCAGCAGCCCTGGGACTAGCGGCAACACAGATACGCAGTATTTT. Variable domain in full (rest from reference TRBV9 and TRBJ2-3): DSGVTQTPKHLITATGQRVTLRCSPRSGDLSVYWYQQSLDQGLQFLIQYYNGEERAKGNILERFSAQQFPDLHSELNLSSLELGDSALYFCASSPGTSGNTDTQYFGPGTRLTVL.

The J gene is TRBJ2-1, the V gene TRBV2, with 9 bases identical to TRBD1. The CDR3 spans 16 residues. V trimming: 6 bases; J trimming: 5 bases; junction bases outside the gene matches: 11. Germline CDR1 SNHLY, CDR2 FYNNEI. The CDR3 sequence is CASRERTGEPHNEQFF. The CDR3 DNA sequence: TGTGCCAGCAGAGAGCGGACAGGGGAGCCCCACAATGAGCAGTTCTTC.

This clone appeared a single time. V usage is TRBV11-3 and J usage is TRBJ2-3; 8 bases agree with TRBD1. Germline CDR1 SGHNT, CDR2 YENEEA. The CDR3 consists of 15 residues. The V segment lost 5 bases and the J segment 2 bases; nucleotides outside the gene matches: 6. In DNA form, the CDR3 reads TGTGCCAGCAGCCCAGGACAGGGCAACACAGATACGCAGTATTTT. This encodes CASSPGQGNTDTQYF.

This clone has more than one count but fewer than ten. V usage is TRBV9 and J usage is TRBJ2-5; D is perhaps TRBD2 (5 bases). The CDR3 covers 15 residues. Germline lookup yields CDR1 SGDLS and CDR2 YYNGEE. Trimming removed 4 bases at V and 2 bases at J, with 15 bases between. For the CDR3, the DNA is TGTGCCAGCAGCTCCGCCGGGATAGATCAAGAGACCCAGTACTTC. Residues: CASSSAGIDQETQYF. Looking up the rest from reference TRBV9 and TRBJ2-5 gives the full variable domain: DSGVTQTPKHLITATGQRVTLRCSPRSGDLSVYWYQQSLDQGLQFLIQYYNGEERAKGNILERFSAQQFPDLHSELNLSSLELGDSALYFCASSSAGIDQETQYFGPGTRLLVL.

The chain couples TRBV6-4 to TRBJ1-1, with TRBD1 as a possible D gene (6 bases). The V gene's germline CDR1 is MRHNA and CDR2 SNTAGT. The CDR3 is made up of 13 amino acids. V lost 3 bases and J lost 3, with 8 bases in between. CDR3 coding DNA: TGTGCCAGCAGTGATACAGGGTACACTGAAGCTTTCTTT. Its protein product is CASSDTGYTEAFF.

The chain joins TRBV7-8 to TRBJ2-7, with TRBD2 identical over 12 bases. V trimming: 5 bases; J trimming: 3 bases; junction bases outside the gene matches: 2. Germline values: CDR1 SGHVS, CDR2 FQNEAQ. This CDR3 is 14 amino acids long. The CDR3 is CASSGGLAGYEQYF. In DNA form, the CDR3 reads TGTGCCAGCAGCGGGGGACTAGCGGGCTACGAGCAGTACTTC. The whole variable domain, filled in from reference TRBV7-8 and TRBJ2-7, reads GAGVSQSPRYKVAKRGQDVALRCDPISGHVSLFWYQQALGQGPEFLTYFQNEAQLDKSGLPSDRFFAERPEGSVSTLKIQRTQQEDSAVYLCASSGGLAGYEQYFGPGTRLTVT.

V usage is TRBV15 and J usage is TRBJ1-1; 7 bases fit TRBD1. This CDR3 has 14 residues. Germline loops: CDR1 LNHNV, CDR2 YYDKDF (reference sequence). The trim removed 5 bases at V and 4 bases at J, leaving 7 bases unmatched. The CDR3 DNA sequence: TGTGCCACCAGCGAACCGACAGGGCGCACTGAAGCTTTCTTT. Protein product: CATSEPTGRTEAFF. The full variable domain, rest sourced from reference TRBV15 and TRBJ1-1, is DAMVIQNPRYQVTQFGKPVTLSCSQTLNHNVMYWYQQKSSQAPKLLFHYYDKDFNNEADTPDNFQSRRPNTSFCFLDIRSPGLGDTAMYLCATSEPTGRTEAFFGQGTRLTVV.

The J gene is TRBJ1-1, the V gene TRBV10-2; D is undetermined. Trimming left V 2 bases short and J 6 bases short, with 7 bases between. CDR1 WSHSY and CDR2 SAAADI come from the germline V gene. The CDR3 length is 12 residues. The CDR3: CASSEDGAEAFF. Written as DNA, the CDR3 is TGCGCCAGCAGTGAGGATGGGGCTGAAGCTTTCTTT.

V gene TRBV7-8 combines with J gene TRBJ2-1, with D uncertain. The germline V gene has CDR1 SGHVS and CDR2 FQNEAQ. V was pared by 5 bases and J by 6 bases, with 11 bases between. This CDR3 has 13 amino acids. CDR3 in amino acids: CASSPRYVNEQFF. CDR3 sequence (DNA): TGTGCCAGCAGCCCCCGATATGTCAATGAGCAGTTCTTC.

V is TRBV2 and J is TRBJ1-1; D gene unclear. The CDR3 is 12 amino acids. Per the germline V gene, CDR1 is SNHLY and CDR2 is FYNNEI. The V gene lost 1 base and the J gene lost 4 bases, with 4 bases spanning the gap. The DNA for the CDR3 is TGTGCCAGCAGTGAAGGGGGCACTGAAGCTTTCTTT. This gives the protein CASSEGGTEAFF.